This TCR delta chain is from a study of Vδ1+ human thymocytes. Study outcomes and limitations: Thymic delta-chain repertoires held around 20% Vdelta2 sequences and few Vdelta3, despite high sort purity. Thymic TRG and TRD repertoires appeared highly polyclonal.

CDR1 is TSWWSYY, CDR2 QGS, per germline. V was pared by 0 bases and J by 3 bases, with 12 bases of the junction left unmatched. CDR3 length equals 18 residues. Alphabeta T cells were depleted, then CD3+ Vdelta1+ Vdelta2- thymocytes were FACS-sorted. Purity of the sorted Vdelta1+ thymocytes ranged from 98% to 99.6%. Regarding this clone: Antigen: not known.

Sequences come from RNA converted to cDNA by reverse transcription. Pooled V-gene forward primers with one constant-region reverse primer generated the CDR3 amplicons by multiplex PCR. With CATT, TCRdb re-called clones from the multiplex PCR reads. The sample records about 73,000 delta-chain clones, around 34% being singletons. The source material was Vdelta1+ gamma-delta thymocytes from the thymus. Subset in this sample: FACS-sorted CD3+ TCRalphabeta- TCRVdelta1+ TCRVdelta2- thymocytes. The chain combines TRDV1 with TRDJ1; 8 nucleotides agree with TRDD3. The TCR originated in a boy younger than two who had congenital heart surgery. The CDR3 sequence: CALGELSLEGYGSDKLIF. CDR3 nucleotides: TGTGCTCTTGGGGAACTATCCCTCGAGGGATACGGGTCCGATAAACTCATCTTT.